These 16 T cell receptor beta chains were all obtained from the same sample, sequenced in a study of intratumoral heterogeneity in liver cancer. Produced via immunoSEQ multiplex PCR; TCRdb's table is partial and in-frame only. The data contain 5,500 to 7,500 clones, approximately 73% of them seen just once; the ten biggest clones take up about a fifth. The sample in question was tumor-adjacent normal tissue, obtained before any cancer treatment. Receptors originate from a man in his 70s with hepatocellular carcinoma.

By sample fraction, this clone is medium-sized. V is TRBV21-1 and J is TRBJ2-1. TRBV21-1 is recorded as a pseudogene. CDR3 size: 17 residues. DNA for the CDR3: TGTGCCAGCAGTTTCGGGGATTGGGACGAGGACTACAATGAGCAGTTCTTC. This translates into CASSFGDWDEDYNEQFF.

The genes are TRBV14 and TRBJ2-1; D is unresolved. Deletions cut 7 bases from V and 0 bases from J, with 13 bases between. Germline V gene data show CDR1 as SGHDN and CDR2 as FVKESK. The length of the CDR3 is 15 residues. DNA for the CDR3: TGTGCCAGCAAAGAAGGACCGGGCTCCTACAATGAGCAGTTCTTC. This translates into CASKEGPGSYNEQFF. The full variable domain, with the rest looked up from reference TRBV14 and TRBJ2-1, is EAGVTQFPSHSVIEKGQTVTLRCDPISGHDNLYWYRRVMGKEIKFLLHFVKESKQDESGMPNNRFLAERTGGTYSTLKVQPAELEDSGVYFCASKEGPGSYNEQFFGPGTRLTVL.

J is TRBJ1-1 and V is TRBV28; D uncertain. Germline loops: CDR1 MDHEN, CDR2 SYDVKM. Trimming cost V 6 bases and J 0 bases, with 11 bases left between them. The CDR3 is 14 residues long. In DNA form, the CDR3 reads TGTGCCAGCAGGCTCTCTAGTCTGAACACTGAAGCTTTCTTT. Translating gives CASRLSSLNTEAFF.

J is TRBJ2-7 and V is TRBV15; the match to TRBD1 covers 8 bases. The germline V gene encodes CDR1 LNHNV and CDR2 YYDKDF (reference sequence). The CDR3 length is 15 residues. Trimming cost V 8 bases and J 2 bases; bases outside gene matches: 11. The CDR3 sequence: CATGPDRGRAYEQYF. The CDR3, as DNA: TGTGCCACCGGCCCCGACAGGGGCCGCGCCTACGAGCAGTACTTC.

The V and J genes are TRBV19 and TRBJ1-2; TRBD1 aligns across 8 bases. The V gene end was trimmed by 6 bases and the J gene end by 6 bases; junction bases not matched to a gene: 18. The CDR3 is made up of 17 amino acids. In germline, CDR1 is LNHDA, CDR2 SQIVND (reference sequence). The CDR3 spells CASSRTRTGSAFDGYTF. The DNA of the CDR3 is TGTGCCAGTAGCCGAACCCGGACAGGGAGTGCATTCGATGGCTACACCTTC.

This clone was seen a handful of times. The gene calls are TRBV5-1 and TRBJ2-7; the D gene is possibly TRBD2 (5 bases). V was cut by 0 bases and J by 2 bases, with 12 bases left in between. The germline gives CDR1 SGHRS, CDR2 YFSETQ. This CDR3 has 15 amino acids. The CDR3 spells CASSLAPAGAYEQYF. CDR3 nucleotides: TGCGCCAGCAGCTTGGCCCCCGCGGGCGCCTACGAGCAGTACTTC.

The V and J genes are TRBV7-3 and TRBJ2-5; D could derive from TRBD1 or TRBD2 (6 bases each). The germline CDR1 and CDR2 sequences are SGHTA and FQGTGA. The ends were cut back, 2 bases at V and 2 bases at J, with 12 bases in the middle. This CDR3 spans 15 amino acids. The CDR3 region is CASSLEGGPQETQYF. CDR3 DNA sequence: TGTGCCAGCAGCTTAGAGGGGGGCCCTCAAGAGACCCAGTACTTC.

The rearrangement links TRBV30 to TRBJ1-4, with no clear D. The germline V gene has CDR1 GTSNPN and CDR2 SVGIG (reference sequence). The CDR3 has 11 residues. The V end lost 3 bases, the J end lost 12 bases, and 11 bases lay between the germline ends. In DNA, the CDR3 is TGTGCCTGGAGCCGTCACGACGAACTGTTTTTT. This translates into CAWSRHDELFF. Based on the CDR3 plus reference TRBV30 and TRBJ1-4, the full variable domain is SQTIHQWPATLVQPVGSPLSLECTVEGTSNPNLYWYRQAAGRGLQLLFYSVGIGQISSEVPQNLSASRPQDRQFILSSKKLLLSDSGFYLCAWSRHDELFFGSGTQLSVL.

The chain carries TRBV5-1 and TRBJ2-2; 7 nucleotides agree with TRBD1. Germline CDR1 and CDR2: SGHRS and YFSETQ. V trimming: 4 bases; J trimming: 5 bases; junction bases outside the gene matches: 2. CDR3 length: 13 amino acids. CDR3: CASSATGTGELFF. CDR3 nucleotides: TGCGCCAGCAGCGCGACAGGGACCGGGGAGCTGTTTTTT.

This sequence joins TRBV5-8 and TRBJ1-3; a possible D gene is TRBD1 (5 bases). The V end lost 1 base, the J end lost 4 bases, and 21 bases lay between the germline ends. Germline V CDR1 and CDR2: SGHTS, YDEGEE. This CDR3 contains 18 residues. The CDR3 reads CASSLRSSRETRGNTIYF. The CDR3 DNA follows: TGTGCCAGCAGCTTGAGGTCCTCCAGGGAAACGAGGGGAAACACCATATATTTT.

This rearrangement joins TRBV4-2 to TRBJ2-3; 9 nucleotides agree with TRBD2. There are 16 residues in the CDR3. The trim removed 0 bases at V and 5 bases at J, leaving 6 bases unmatched. Germline-derived CDR1 and CDR2 are LGHNA and YNFKEQ. The CDR3 region is CASSQEGRGGQDTQYF. The CDR3 bases are TGTGCCAGCAGCCAAGAGGGGCGGGGGGGCCAAGATACGCAGTATTTT.

This clone occurred once. The genes are TRBV5-8 and TRBJ2-3, with TRBD1 matching over 7 bases. This CDR3 is built from 15 residues. Germline loops: CDR1 SGHTS, CDR2 YDEGEE. The V segment lost 4 bases and the J segment 0 bases; nucleotides outside the gene matches: 5. The CDR3 protein is CASSTGTASTDTQYF. The CDR3 DNA follows: TGTGCCAGCAGCACCGGGACAGCTAGCACAGATACGCAGTATTTT.

This clone was found a few times. This sequence joins TRBV7-9 and TRBJ1-5; TRBD1 matches at 7 bases. V was pared by 0 bases and J by 6 bases, with 5 bases of the junction left unmatched. CDR3 size: 15 residues. The germline V gene encodes CDR1 SEHNR and CDR2 FQNEAQ (reference sequence). Here the CDR3 DNA reads TGTGCCAGCAGCTTAGCGCGGGCAGGGGGTCAGCCCCAGCATTTT. Encoded protein: CASSLARAGGQPQHF.

The V gene is TRBV3-1 (or the pseudogene TRBV3-2), the J gene TRBJ2-2; D is uncertain. V lost 4 bases and J 13 bases, leaving 13 bases between the germline ends. The germline V gene encodes CDR1 LGHDT and CDR2 YNNKEL (reference sequence). This CDR3 comprises 12 residues. The CDR3 region has the DNA TGTGCCAGCAGCCTCCGGTCAGGATCGCTGTTTTTT. Translating it yields CASSLRSGSLFF.

The CDR3 nucleotides read TGCGCCAGCAGCCGAGGCTCCAACTCCTACAATGAGCAGTTCTTC. Encoded protein: CASSRGSNSYNEQFF. The gene calls are TRBV5-1 and TRBJ2-1; no definite D call. The CDR3 is made up of 15 amino acids. Germline CDR1 reads SGHRS; CDR2 reads YFSETQ. Trimming took 4 bases from V and 0 from J, leaving 11 bases between them.

The CDR3 region has the DNA TGTGCCAGCAGTTCCGGGACAGGGGGCAATCAGCCCCAGCATTTT. Translated, it gives CASSSGTGGNQPQHF. This chain joins TRBV3-1 (or the pseudogene TRBV3-2) and TRBJ1-5; 10 bases match TRBD1. Germline values: CDR1 LGHDT, CDR2 YNNKEL (reference sequence). The V gene end was trimmed by 6 bases and the J gene end by 2 bases; junction bases not matched to a gene: 4. The CDR3 runs 15 residues.